The 12 T cell receptor beta chains listed next were all sequenced from one sample in a study of primary melanoma T cells and metastatic recurrence. Some clones are missing from TCRdb's copy, which holds only in-frame ones; the method was immunoSEQ multiplex PCR. The sample contains over a hundred clones, around 90% of which appear only once. Specimen: melanoma tumor tissue. Receptors originate from a human donor with melanoma.

The chain recombines TRBV6-1 with TRBJ1-2, with no clear D. The V gene lost 1 base and the J gene lost 0 bases, with 9 bases spanning the gap. Per germline, CDR1 MNHNS and CDR2 SASEGT. This CDR3 region has 15 residues. The DNA of the CDR3 is TGTGCCAGCAGTGAAGATACGAAAGCTAACTATGGCTACACCTTC. Protein sequence: CASSEDTKANYGYTF.

The genes are TRBV6-8 and TRBJ2-5, with 10 nucleotides matching TRBD1. The germline V gene encodes CDR1 MNHGY and CDR2 SAAAGT. This CDR3 is 16 amino acids long. V dropped 6 bases and J dropped 2; count of bases not matched to a gene: 9. The CDR3 reads CASRYGQGQGQETQYF. As DNA, the CDR3 is TGTGCCAGCAGATACGGACAGGGACAGGGGCAAGAGACCCAGTACTTC.

A few counts support this clone. V is TRBV11-3 and J is TRBJ2-1, with D perhaps TRBD1 (6 bases). Trimming took 5 bases from V and 3 from J, leaving 17 bases between them. CDR1 and CDR2 from the germline V gene are SGHNT and YENEEA. The CDR3 is 16 amino acids. As DNA, the CDR3 is TGTGCCAGCAGCCAACTACAGGGAATCTTCTACAATGAGCAGTTCTTC. This translates into CASSQLQGIFYNEQFF.

The chain combines TRBV28 with TRBJ1-5; D is possibly TRBD1 (5 bases). Germline lookup yields CDR1 MDHEN and CDR2 SYDVKM. Trimming removed 3 bases at V and 7 bases at J, with 16 bases between. The CDR3 totals 15 residues. The CDR3 loop is CASSFRRGGGQPQHF. CDR3 in DNA: TGTGCCAGCAGTTTTCGGCGGGGGGGAGGCCAGCCCCAGCATTTT.

This chain links TRBV30 with TRBJ1-1; D gene unclear. CDR1 is GTSNPN, CDR2 SVGIG, per germline (reference sequence). This CDR3 spans 12 amino acids. V was clipped by 1 base and J by 6 bases, with 9 bases between them. CDR3 coding DNA: TGTGCCTGGAGTGGGACGCAGGCTGAAGCTTTCTTT. It yields the protein CAWSGTQAEAFF.

This chain connects TRBV30 to TRBJ1-1; D not certain. V gave up 2 bases and J gave up 1 base, with 14 bases separating them. CDR1 and CDR2 from the germline V gene are GTSNPN and SVGIG (reference sequence). The CDR3 spans 15 residues. The CDR3 loop is CAWSKDGPRNTEAFF. The CDR3 coding sequence is TGTGCCTGGAGTAAGGACGGACCCAGGAACACTGAAGCTTTCTTT.

This chain connects TRBV19 to TRBJ1-5; D is uncertain. Germline CDR1 reads LNHDA; CDR2 reads SQIVND (reference sequence). The CDR3 runs to 14 residues. V lost 3 bases and J lost 7, with 13 bases in between. The CDR3 protein is CASSMSGLGQPQHF. Here the CDR3 DNA reads TGTGCCAGTAGTATGTCGGGATTAGGGCAGCCCCAGCATTTT.

The chain couples TRBV28 to TRBJ1-5, with 8 positions matching TRBD1. V was pared by 9 bases and J by 2 bases, with 9 bases of the junction left unmatched. This CDR3 comprises 15 residues. Germline V gene sequence: CDR1 MDHEN, CDR2 SYDVKM. The CDR3 bases are TGTGCCAGTACTTCACAGGGGGTTGGCAATCAGCCCCAGCATTTT. It specifies CASTSQGVGNQPQHF. Based on the CDR3 plus reference TRBV28 and TRBJ1-5, the full variable domain is DVKVTQSSRYLVKRTGEKVFLECVQDMDHENMFWYRQDPGLGLRLIYFSYDVKMKEKGDIPEGYSVSREKKERFSLILESASTNQTSMYLCASTSQGVGNQPQHFGDGTRLSIL.

The rearrangement uses TRBV30 and TRBJ2-7; possibly TRBD1 for D (5 bases). The germline V and J ends were trimmed by 4 bases and 6 bases, with 13 bases remaining between them. CDR1 and CDR2 (germline): GTSNPN, SVGIG (reference sequence). The CDR3 covers 12 residues. The CDR3 DNA sequence: TGTGCCTGGACGAGTAGGGGATTCGAGCAGTACTTC. Translated: CAWTSRGFEQYF.

The V and J genes are TRBV12-5 and TRBJ1-5; D is perhaps TRBD1 (5 bases). Germline CDR1 LGHNT, CDR2 FRNRAP. The CDR3 totals 19 residues. V lost 1 base to trimming and J lost 6 bases, with 25 bases between them. The CDR3 sequence: CASGLGGDGTRLSSQPQHF. The CDR3 bases are TGTGCTAGTGGTTTGGGTGGTGATGGGACTCGACTCTCCAGTCAGCCCCAGCATTTT.

The V and J genes are TRBV29-1 and TRBJ2-1; weak D call: TRBD1 (5 bases). This CDR3 contains 13 residues. Trimming took off 7 bases at V and 8 bases at J, with 18 bases between the two ends. Germline V gene sequence: CDR1 SQVTM, CDR2 ANQGSEA. The CDR3 sequence is CSALGFQGYEQFF. The CDR3 nucleotides read TGCAGCGCCCTGGGTTTTCAGGGCTATGAGCAGTTCTTC.

This clone was seen once. The rearrangement uses TRBV6-8 and TRBJ1-2, with 7 bases that match TRBD1. This CDR3 is built from 14 residues. The V gene end was trimmed by 10 bases and the J gene end by 6 bases; junction bases not matched to a gene: 14. Looked up from germline, CDR1 is MNHGY and CDR2 is SAAAGT. CDR3 DNA sequence: TGTGCCAACAGCCCGACAGGGCAAGTTAATGGCTACACCTTC. Amino acid sequence: CANSPTGQVNGYTF.